What follows are 27 T cell receptor beta chains derived from one specimen sequenced in a study of T cell responses to AZD1222 COVID-19 vaccine (dated by TCRdb to the early 2020s). Per the publication, the time point label means: baseline before first vaccination. Library preparation was by the immunoSEQ multiplex PCR assay. Sourced from immuneACCESS, this table was stored by TCRdb with only in-frame sequences that have V and J called. A share of the clones is absent; for the studies checked, an unresolved V gene accounts for under half, and the remainder has no known explanation. This sample comprises approximately 100,000 clones, roughly 88% of them detected only once. Around 4.8% of the sample is in the top ten clones. The sequenced sample was peripheral blood, obtained on day 0 of AZD1222 vaccination. These receptors were taken from an adult in good health.

The gene calls are TRBV7-9 and TRBJ1-1, with a possible D match to TRBD1 (5 bases). The V gene lost 4 bases and the J gene lost 11 bases, with 11 bases spanning the gap. This CDR3 region has 11 residues. CDR1 is SEHNR, CDR2 FQNEAQ, per germline (reference sequence). DNA of the CDR3: TGTGCCAGCAGCTGGGACCCGACGGCTTTCTTT. Translating gives CASSWDPTAFF.

The chain couples TRBV6-5 to TRBJ1-2; D uncertain. CDR3 length: 14 residues. Trimming cost V 6 bases and J 4 bases, with 15 bases left between them. CDR1 and CDR2 (germline): MNHEY, SVGAGI. The CDR3 region is CASSPSRGGYGYTF. For the CDR3, the DNA is TGTGCCAGCAGCCCCTCTCGGGGAGGCTATGGCTACACCTTC.

The chain is built from TRBV9 and TRBJ2-3; TRBD2 matches 11 bases. The ends lost 0 bases at V and 4 bases at J; junction bases unmatched: 4. Germline V gene lookup returns CDR1 SGDLS and CDR2 YYNGEE. The CDR3 length is 16 residues. The CDR3 nucleotides are TGTGCCAGCAGCGTAGCTAGCGGGGGGCTGGCAGATACGCAGTATTTT. It encodes CASSVASGGLADTQYF.

V gene TRBV6-6 combines with J gene TRBJ2-5; 7 bases fit TRBD2. Looked up from germline, CDR1 is MNHNY and CDR2 is SVGAGI (reference sequence). V was pared by 5 bases and J by 6 bases, with 12 bases of the junction left unmatched. This CDR3 spans 15 amino acids. The CDR3 DNA reads TGTGCCAGCAGTGGGGAGGGGCCCCGGAGAAAGACCCAGTACTTC. Its translation is CASSGEGPRRKTQYF.

The rearrangement links TRBV27 to TRBJ2-7; D remains unclear. The V and J ends lost 8 bases and 6 bases respectively, with 23 bases between them. This CDR3 is 15 amino acids long. Germline V CDR1 and CDR2: MNHEY, SMNVEV (reference sequence). CDR3 sequence: CASRLLGQPSSEQYF. CDR3 coding DNA: TGTGCCAGCCGACTCCTAGGCCAGCCGTCAAGCGAGCAGTACTTC.

The chain links TRBV6-1 to TRBJ2-7; D remains unclear. V was shortened by 2 bases and J by 2 bases, with 10 bases between the two germline ends. Germline V gives CDR1 MNHNS, CDR2 SASEGT. The CDR3 consists of 14 residues. The CDR3 DNA follows: TGTGCCAGCAGTGAATCTACTACGACCTACGAGCAGTACTTC. Its translation is CASSESTTTYEQYF.

The chain carries TRBV7-8 and TRBJ1-2; 7 nucleotides match TRBD1. This CDR3 region has 14 residues. Germline CDR1 reads SGHVS; CDR2 reads FQNEAQ. Unmatched junction bases numbered 11, after V lost 5 bases and J lost 8 bases. For the CDR3, the DNA is TGTGCCAGCAGCCAACTGGAGGGGGCTCGAGGCTACACCTTC. Translation: CASSQLEGARGYTF.

In its sample, this clone was seen once. The chain employs TRBV27 and TRBJ2-5; 9 bases agree with TRBD2. J gave up 5 bases and V 7 bases, and 11 bases lay outside the gene matches. Germline V gene lookup returns CDR1 MNHEY and CDR2 SMNVEV (reference sequence). The CDR3 contains 15 residues. The chain's CDR3 is CASKGLALESETQYF. The DNA of the CDR3 is TGTGCCAGCAAGGGACTAGCCTTAGAATCGGAGACCCAGTACTTC.

The chain has TRBV28 and TRBJ2-3; TRBD2 aligns across 11 bases. In germline, CDR1 is MDHEN, CDR2 SYDVKM. The J segment lost 5 bases and the V segment lost 1 base, leaving 5 bases of the junction unmatched. There are 16 residues in the CDR3. The CDR3 DNA reads TGTGCCAGCAGTTTATCGGCTAGCGGGGGGAGAGATACGCAGTATTTT. It translates to CASSLSASGGRDTQYF. Complete variable domain (other parts from reference TRBV28 and TRBJ2-3): DVKVTQSSRYLVKRTGEKVFLECVQDMDHENMFWYRQDPGLGLRLIYFSYDVKMKEKGDIPEGYSVSREKKERFSLILESASTNQTSMYLCASSLSASGGRDTQYFGPGTRLTVL.

J is TRBJ2-1 and V is TRBV18; 10 positions agree with TRBD2. The germline V gene has CDR1 KGHSH and CDR2 LQKENI. This CDR3 contains 16 residues. V gave up 1 base and J gave up 7 bases; unmatched junction bases: 7. The CDR3 coding sequence is TGTGCCAGCTCACCACTAGCGGGGGGACTCTTAAATGAGCAGTTCTTC. Protein product: CASSPLAGGLLNEQFF.

The chain links TRBV7-3 to TRBJ2-7; D is possibly TRBD2 (5 bases). The CDR3 loop spans 18 amino acids. Trimming cost V 5 bases and J 2 bases, with 25 bases left between them. Per the germline V gene, CDR1 is SGHTA and CDR2 is FQGTGA. The CDR3 coding sequence is TGTGCCAGCAGCCTCCCCACCGGGCATGGACTGTATCCCTACGAGCAGTACTTC. Translation gives CASSLPTGHGLYPYEQYF.

The V gene is TRBV5-8, the J gene TRBJ1-5; D remains unclear. Germline V gene sequence: CDR1 SGHTS, CDR2 YDEGEE. V was trimmed by 0 bases and J by 6 bases, leaving 16 bases between them. The CDR3 is 16 residues long. The CDR3 DNA reads TGTGCCAGCAGCTTGGCAGAGTGGGCTGTCGGTCAGCCCCAGCATTTT. It translates to CASSLAEWAVGQPQHF.

The chain links TRBV2 to TRBJ2-2; D is unresolved. The CDR3 extends over 16 amino acids. From germline, CDR1 is SNHLY and CDR2 FYNNEI. The germline V and J ends were trimmed by 4 bases and 0 bases, with 12 bases remaining between them. The CDR3 sequence is CASSAYAPTNTGELFF. Here the CDR3 DNA reads TGTGCCAGCAGTGCTTACGCACCAACGAACACCGGGGAGCTGTTTTTT.

This sequence joins TRBV7-3 and TRBJ2-2; D gene uncertain. Trimming pared 5 bases from V and 6 bases from J, leaving 10 bases between. The CDR3 consists of 13 residues. The germline gives CDR1 SGHTA, CDR2 FQGTGA. The CDR3: CASSLDSAGELFF. The CDR3 region has the DNA TGTGCCAGCAGCCTTGACTCGGCCGGGGAGCTGTTTTTT. Using reference TRBV7-3 and TRBJ2-2 for the parts outside the CDR3, the full variable domain is GAGVSQTPSNKVTEKGKYVELRCDPISGHTALYWYRQSLGQGPEFLIYFQGTGAADDSGLPNDRFFAVRPEGSVSTLKIQRTERGDSAVYLCASSLDSAGELFFGEGSRLTVL.

The genes are TRBV6-6 and TRBJ1-4; no definite D call. The length of the CDR3 is 14 residues. CDR1 and CDR2 (germline): MNHNY, SVGAGI (reference sequence). The ends were cut back, 10 bases at V and 0 bases at J, with 12 bases in the middle. CDR3 nucleotide sequence: TGTGCCACCATAGAACGGGCAACTAATGAAAAACTGTTTTTT. This translates into CATIERATNEKLFF.

The V gene is TRBV7-9, the J gene TRBJ2-7; D might be TRBD1 (6 bases). Trimming left V 5 bases short and J 2 bases short, with 13 bases between. This CDR3 comprises 14 residues. Germline CDR1 and CDR2: SEHNR and FQNEAQ (reference sequence). CDR3 loop: CASSSRDNTYEQYF. In DNA form, the CDR3 reads TGTGCCAGCAGCAGCCGGGACAACACCTACGAGCAGTACTTC.

The CDR3 region is CSVLGGANVLTF. The CDR3 DNA sequence: TGCAGCGTCCTGGGGGGGGCCAACGTCCTGACTTTC. The chain carries TRBV29-1 and TRBJ2-6; the D is unclear. Germline CDR1 SQVTM, CDR2 ANQGSEA. The CDR3 has 12 amino acids. V lost 6 bases and J lost 4, with 7 bases in between.

This rearrangement joins TRBV30 to TRBJ1-1; D remains ambiguous. Trimming removed 2 bases at V and 0 bases at J, with 4 bases between. Germline CDR1 GTSNPN, CDR2 SVGIG (reference sequence). CDR3 size: 12 residues. This chain's CDR3 is CAWSPMNTEAFF. CDR3 DNA sequence: TGTGCCTGGAGTCCGATGAACACTGAAGCTTTCTTT. The full variable domain, in which reference TRBV30 and TRBJ1-1 provide the parts outside the CDR3, is SQTIHQWPATLVQPVGSPLSLECTVEGTSNPNLYWYRQAAGRGLQLLFYSVGIGQISSEVPQNLSASRPQDRQFILSSKKLLLSDSGFYLCAWSPMNTEAFFGQGTRLTVV.

The chain couples TRBV18 to TRBJ1-1; D remains unclear. The CDR3 is 14 amino acids. The V end was cut by 2 bases, the J end by 3 bases, with 10 bases between. Germline V gene data show CDR1 as KGHSH and CDR2 as LQKENI. CDR3 sequence: CASSPTSSDTEAFF. The CDR3 coding sequence is TGTGCCAGCTCACCAACATCTTCTGACACTGAAGCTTTCTTT. Combining the CDR3 with reference TRBV18 and TRBJ1-1 gives the whole variable domain NAGVMQNPRHLVRRRGQEARLRCSPMKGHSHVYWYRQLPEEGLKFMVYLQKENIIDESGMPKERFSAEFPKEGPSILRIQQVVRGDSAAYFCASSPTSSDTEAFFGQGTRLTVV.

The chain employs TRBV10-2 and TRBJ2-5, with 10 positions matching TRBD1. V trimming: 3 bases; J trimming: 5 bases; junction bases outside the gene matches: 6. Germline CDR1 and CDR2: WSHSY and SAAADI. There are 15 residues in the CDR3. The CDR3 DNA follows: TGCGCCAGCAGTGATGGGACAGGGGTCTCGGAGACCCAGTACTTC. Translating gives CASSDGTGVSETQYF.

This clone has a single count. CDR3 amino acids: CASSLGGPRPYGYTF. CDR3 DNA: TGCGCCAGCAGCTTAGGGGGACCTCGACCCTATGGCTACACCTTC. J is TRBJ1-2 and V is TRBV5-1; weak D call: TRBD1 (6 bases). Germline values: CDR1 SGHRS, CDR2 YFSETQ. CDR3 length: 15 residues. Trimming left V 2 bases short and J 4 bases short, with 15 bases between.

This clone was picked up one time. The gene calls are TRBV4-1 and TRBJ1-2, with 8 bases aligning to TRBD1. V was pared by 4 bases and J by 4 bases, with 11 bases of the junction left unmatched. The germline gives CDR1 MGHRA, CDR2 YSYEKL. The CDR3 covers 16 residues. The CDR3 loop reads CASSPSGQGRIYGYTF. DNA for the CDR3: TGCGCCAGCAGCCCCTCCGGACAGGGCAGGATCTATGGCTACACCTTC.

The rearrangement links TRBV10-3 to TRBJ2-3; 7 positions agree with TRBD1. The CDR3 is 16 amino acids. The V gene's germline CDR1 is ENHRY and CDR2 SYGVKD. V gave up 0 bases and J gave up 5 bases; unmatched junction bases: 8. Written as DNA, the CDR3 is TGTGCCATCAGTGAGTCGGAAGGGGGCCGTAGAGATACGCAGTATTTT. Translation gives CAISESEGGRRDTQYF.

This sequence joins TRBV5-1 and TRBJ2-5; D is perhaps TRBD1 (5 bases). This CDR3 contains 16 residues. Germline loops: CDR1 SGHRS, CDR2 YFSETQ. Trimming took off 5 bases at V and 0 bases at J, with 17 bases between the two ends. As DNA, the CDR3 is TGCGCCAGCAGGAAAGGACATGAAGAGTACCAAGAGACCCAGTACTTC. Protein product: CASRKGHEEYQETQYF.

J is TRBJ2-5 and V is TRBV9; D perhaps matches TRBD2 (5 bases). This CDR3 is 14 amino acids long. The V gene lost 0 bases and the J gene lost 1 base, with 7 bases spanning the gap. Germline CDR1 SGDLS, CDR2 YYNGEE. The CDR3 reads CASSVEGVQETQYF. The CDR3 DNA reads TGTGCCAGCAGCGTAGAGGGAGTCCAAGAGACCCAGTACTTC. The variable domain in full, with the rest retrieved from reference TRBV9 and TRBJ2-5, is DSGVTQTPKHLITATGQRVTLRCSPRSGDLSVYWYQQSLDQGLQFLIQYYNGEERAKGNILERFSAQQFPDLHSELNLSSLELGDSALYFCASSVEGVQETQYFGPGTRLLVL.

The V call is TRBV11-2, the J call TRBJ2-7; 9 nucleotides match TRBD2. Germline V gene sequence: CDR1 SGHAT, CDR2 FQNNGV. The CDR3 totals 14 residues. Trimming took 4 bases from V and 10 from J; bases not matched to a gene: 11. The CDR3 protein is CASSYPTASGEQYF. CDR3 nucleotides: TGTGCCAGCAGCTACCCTACGGCTAGCGGGGAACAGTACTTC.

The chain couples TRBV5-4 to TRBJ2-2; 9 bases match TRBD1. Trimming removed 0 bases from V and 7 bases from J; junction bases left unmatched: 10. Germline V CDR1 and CDR2: SGHNT, YYREEE (reference sequence). This CDR3 region has 17 residues. The CDR3 DNA reads TGTGCCAGCAGCTTGGCCCCAACAGGGGGCAAGTTCGGGGAGCTGTTTTTT. Its protein is CASSLAPTGGKFGELFF.